A selection of T cell receptor beta chains follows, all from one sample in a study of blood T cell repertoires in COVID-19. Sequencing was performed with immunoSEQ multiplex PCR; in TCRdb, only in-frame clones are kept and a portion is missing. The sample carries under 250,000 clones, approximately 86% recorded once. The sample comprised peripheral blood. The receptor source for this set is a man between 35 and 55 years old with acute or convalescent COVID-19. CDR3s leave out the opening cysteine and the closing phenylalanine or tryptophan.

>TRBV24-1|TRBJ1-2
ATSDPTRNYGYT
>TRBV4-2|TRBJ2-1
ASSPSGRAGNEQF
>TRBV29-1|TRBJ1-1
SVGQGRTEAF
>TRBV7-3|TRBJ1-4
ASSKRQPASEKLF
>TRBV27|TRBJ1-2
ASSTRQGADYGYT
>TRBV28|TRBJ1-4
ASSHSGTATNEKLF
>TRBV9|TRBJ2-3
ASSVALAGGYDTQY
>TRBV5-1|TRBJ1-6
ASRAGTGDTPLH
>TRBV14|TRBJ2-7
ASSQGRVSYEQY
>TRBV10-3|TRBJ1-1
AISGSTYTEAF
>TRBV7-3|TRBJ2-5
ASSLRGRDETQY
>TRBV30|TRBJ1-5
ACTRGDQPQH
>TRBV6-4|TRBJ2-7
ASSPHGGGISEQY
>TRBV7-9|TRBJ2-2
ASSSGGPVDTGELF
>TRBV7-3|TRBJ2-2
ASSLLGGPDTGELF
>TRBV7-9|TRBJ2-7
ASSLHRGSGIYEQY
>TRBV19|TRBJ2-2
ASRGRDRGKSGELF
>TRBV7-9|TRBJ2-5
ASSPQGVLAGGQETQY
>TRBV4-1|TRBJ2-3
ASSPRARSGRSTDTQY
>TRBV9|TRBJ1-4
ASSRGPTGFNEKLF
>TRBV4-1|TRBJ2-3
ASSQPSLRSTDTQY
>TRBV5-1|TRBJ2-5
ASSLVLGEETQY
>TRBV10-3|TRBJ2-1
AIRLGAGVYNEQF
>TRBV28|TRBJ2-7
ASSRSGLIEQY
>TRBV7-9|TRBJ2-2
ASSLAPGGPGELF
>TRBV5-1|TRBJ2-3
ASSPGFSEDTDTQY
>TRBV27|TRBJ2-7
ATAPSRTGGLYEQY
>TRBV7-3|TRBJ2-2
ASSTRTRNTGELF
>TRBV7-9|TRBJ1-4
ASSSLQEGAHNEKLF
>TRBV11-2|TRBJ1-5
ASSLQGRDQPQH
>TRBV19|TRBJ2-2
ASTTANAGELF
>TRBV4-2|TRBJ1-5
ASSQDTGGRVGNQPQH
>TRBV7-2|TRBJ2-1
ASSHLRARWNEQF
>TRBV3-1/TRBV3-2|TRBJ1-1
ASSRRTGLNTEAF
>TRBV4-1|TRBJ2-1
ASSQGTGTENEQF
>TRBV18|TRBJ2-2
ASSPRVGGNTGELF
>TRBV5-1|TRBJ2-7
ASSPGQGGKQY